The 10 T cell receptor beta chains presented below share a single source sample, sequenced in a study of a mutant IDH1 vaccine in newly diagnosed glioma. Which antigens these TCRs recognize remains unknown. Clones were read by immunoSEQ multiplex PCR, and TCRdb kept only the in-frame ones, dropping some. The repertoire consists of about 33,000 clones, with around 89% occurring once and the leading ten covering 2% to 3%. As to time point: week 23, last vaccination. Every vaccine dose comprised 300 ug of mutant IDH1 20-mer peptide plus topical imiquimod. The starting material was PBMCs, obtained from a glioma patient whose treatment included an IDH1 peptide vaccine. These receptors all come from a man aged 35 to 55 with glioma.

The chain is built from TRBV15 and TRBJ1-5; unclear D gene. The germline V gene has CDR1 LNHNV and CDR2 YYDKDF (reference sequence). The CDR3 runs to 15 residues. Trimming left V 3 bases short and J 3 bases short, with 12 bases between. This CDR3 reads CATSSPGFFNQPQHF. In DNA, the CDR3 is TGTGCCACCAGCAGTCCCGGGTTCTTCAATCAGCCCCAGCATTTT.

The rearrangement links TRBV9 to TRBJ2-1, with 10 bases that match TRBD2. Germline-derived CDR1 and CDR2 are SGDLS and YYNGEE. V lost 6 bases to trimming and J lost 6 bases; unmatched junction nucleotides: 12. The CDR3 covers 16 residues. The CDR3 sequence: CASIPSGSGRLNEQFF. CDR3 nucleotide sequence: TGTGCCAGCATCCCCAGTGGTAGCGGGAGGCTCAATGAGCAGTTCTTC.

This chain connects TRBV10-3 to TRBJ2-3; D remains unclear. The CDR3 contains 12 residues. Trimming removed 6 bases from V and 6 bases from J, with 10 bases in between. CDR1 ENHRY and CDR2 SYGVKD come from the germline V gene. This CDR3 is CAISPFADTQYF. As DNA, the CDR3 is TGTGCCATCAGCCCCTTTGCGGATACGCAGTATTTT.

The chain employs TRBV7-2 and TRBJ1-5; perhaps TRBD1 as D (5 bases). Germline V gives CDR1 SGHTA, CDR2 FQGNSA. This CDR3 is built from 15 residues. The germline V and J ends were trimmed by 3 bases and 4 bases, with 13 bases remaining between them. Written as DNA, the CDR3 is TGTGCCAGCAGCTTTTCAGGGCAGACTAATCAGCCCCAGCATTTT. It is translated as CASSFSGQTNQPQHF.

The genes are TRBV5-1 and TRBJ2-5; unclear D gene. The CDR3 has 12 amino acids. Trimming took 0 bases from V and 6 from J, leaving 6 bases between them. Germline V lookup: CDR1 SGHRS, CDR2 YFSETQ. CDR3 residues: CASSLEGQTQYF. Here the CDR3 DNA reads TGCGCCAGCAGCTTGGAAGGGCAGACCCAGTACTTC.

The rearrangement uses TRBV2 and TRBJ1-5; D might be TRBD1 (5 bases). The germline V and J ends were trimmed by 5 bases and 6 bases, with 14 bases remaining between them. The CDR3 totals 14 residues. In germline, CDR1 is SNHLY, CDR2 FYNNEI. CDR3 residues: CASSWGNGVQPQHF. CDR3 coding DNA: TGTGCCAGCAGTTGGGGGAATGGGGTTCAGCCCCAGCATTTT.

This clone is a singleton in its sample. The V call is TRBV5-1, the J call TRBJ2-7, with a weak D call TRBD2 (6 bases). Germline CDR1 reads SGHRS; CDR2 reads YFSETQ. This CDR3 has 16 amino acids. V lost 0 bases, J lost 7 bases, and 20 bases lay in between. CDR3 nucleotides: TGCGCCAGCAGCTTGGCACCCGGACTAACAAAGGGGGAGCAGTACTTC. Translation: CASSLAPGLTKGEQYF.

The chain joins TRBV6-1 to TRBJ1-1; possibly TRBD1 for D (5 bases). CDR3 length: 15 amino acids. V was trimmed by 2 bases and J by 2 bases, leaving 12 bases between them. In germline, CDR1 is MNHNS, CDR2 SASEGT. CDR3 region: CASSELPGFNTEAFF. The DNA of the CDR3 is TGTGCCAGCAGTGAATTACCAGGGTTCAACACTGAAGCTTTCTTT.

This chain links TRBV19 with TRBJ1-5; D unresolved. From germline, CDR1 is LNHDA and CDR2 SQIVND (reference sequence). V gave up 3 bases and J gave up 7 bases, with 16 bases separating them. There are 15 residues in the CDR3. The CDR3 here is CASSMFMESGQPQHF. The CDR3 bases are TGTGCCAGTAGTATGTTCATGGAGAGTGGGCAGCCCCAGCATTTT.

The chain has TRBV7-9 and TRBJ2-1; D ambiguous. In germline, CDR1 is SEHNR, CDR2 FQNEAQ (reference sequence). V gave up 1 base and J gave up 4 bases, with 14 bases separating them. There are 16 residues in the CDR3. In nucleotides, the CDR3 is TGTGCCAGCAGCTTAGGATTTGCGGCTGGTTACAATGAGCAGTTCTTC. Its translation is CASSLGFAAGYNEQFF.